Reported below is one TCR beta chain. TCRdb keeps only in-frame clones here, not all; method: immunoSEQ multiplex PCR. The sample lists some 13,000 clones; approximately 77% were seen once. The sample belongs to a study of control samples from healthy donors and cancer patients. The CDR3 sequence is 16 residues long. Germline CDR1 SGHTA, CDR2 FQGNSA. The V end lost 6 bases, the J end lost 0 bases, and 16 bases lay between the germline ends. The chain combines TRBV7-2 with TRBJ2-3, with D tentatively TRBD2 (6 bases). The sequence came from a male donor with melanoma. Source material: formalin-fixed, paraffin-embedded tissue. As DNA, the CDR3 is TGTGCCAGCAGTCCCCCGGGACTCCGCAGCACAGATACGCAGTATTTT. The encoded protein is CASSPPGLRSTDTQYF.